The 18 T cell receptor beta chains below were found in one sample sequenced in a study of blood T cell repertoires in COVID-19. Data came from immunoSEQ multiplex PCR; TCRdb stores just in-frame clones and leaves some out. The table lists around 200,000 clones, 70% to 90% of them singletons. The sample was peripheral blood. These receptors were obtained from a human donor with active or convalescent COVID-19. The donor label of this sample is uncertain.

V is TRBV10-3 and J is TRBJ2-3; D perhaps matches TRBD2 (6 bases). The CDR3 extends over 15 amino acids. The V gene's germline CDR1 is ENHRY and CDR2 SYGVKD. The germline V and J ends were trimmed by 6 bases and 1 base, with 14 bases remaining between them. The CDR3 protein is CAISGGLGGTDTQYF. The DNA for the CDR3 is TGTGCCATCAGCGGAGGGCTAGGGGGCACAGATACGCAGTATTTT.

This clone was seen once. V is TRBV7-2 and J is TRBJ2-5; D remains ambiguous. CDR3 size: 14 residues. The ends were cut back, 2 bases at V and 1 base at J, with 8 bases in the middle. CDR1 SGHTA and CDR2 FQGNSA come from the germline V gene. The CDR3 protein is CASSLPPGQETQYF. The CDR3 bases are TGTGCCAGCAGCTTACCCCCGGGCCAAGAGACCCAGTACTTC.

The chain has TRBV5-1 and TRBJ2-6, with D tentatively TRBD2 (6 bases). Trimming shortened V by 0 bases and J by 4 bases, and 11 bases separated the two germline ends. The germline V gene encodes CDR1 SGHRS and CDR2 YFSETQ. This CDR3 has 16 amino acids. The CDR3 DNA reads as TGCGCCAGCAGCTTGGTCGGGAGTACCGGGGCCAACGTCCTGACTTTC. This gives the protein CASSLVGSTGANVLTF.

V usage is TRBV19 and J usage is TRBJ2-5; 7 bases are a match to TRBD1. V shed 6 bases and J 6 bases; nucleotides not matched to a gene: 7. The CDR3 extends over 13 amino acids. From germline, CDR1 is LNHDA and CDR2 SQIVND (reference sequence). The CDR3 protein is CASREQGTKTQYF. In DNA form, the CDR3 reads TGTGCCAGTAGGGAACAGGGGACAAAGACCCAGTACTTC.

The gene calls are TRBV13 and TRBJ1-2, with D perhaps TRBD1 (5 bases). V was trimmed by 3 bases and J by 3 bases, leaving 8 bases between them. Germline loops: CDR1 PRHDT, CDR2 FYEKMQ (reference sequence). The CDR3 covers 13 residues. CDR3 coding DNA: TGTGCCAGCAGCTTGGGGGGGTACTATGGCTACACCTTC. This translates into CASSLGGYYGYTF.

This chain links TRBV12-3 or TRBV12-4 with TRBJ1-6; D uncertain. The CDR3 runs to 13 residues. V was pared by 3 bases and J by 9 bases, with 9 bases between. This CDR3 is CASSFREGSPLHF. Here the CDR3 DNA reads TGTGCCAGCAGTTTTCGGGAAGGTTCACCCCTCCACTTT.

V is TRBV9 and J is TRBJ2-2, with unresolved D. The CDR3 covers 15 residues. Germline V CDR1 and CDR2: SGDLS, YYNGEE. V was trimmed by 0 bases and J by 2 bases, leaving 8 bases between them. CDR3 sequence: CASSVATTNTGELFF. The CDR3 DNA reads TGTGCCAGCAGCGTAGCTACCACCAACACCGGGGAGCTGTTTTTT.

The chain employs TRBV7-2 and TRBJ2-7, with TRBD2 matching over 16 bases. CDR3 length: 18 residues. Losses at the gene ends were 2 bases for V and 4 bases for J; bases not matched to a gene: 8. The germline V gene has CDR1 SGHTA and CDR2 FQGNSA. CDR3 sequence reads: CASSLSGLAGGPGYEQYF. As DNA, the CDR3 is TGTGCCAGCAGCTTATCGGGACTAGCGGGGGGGCCTGGATACGAGCAGTACTTC.

In DNA form, the CDR3 reads TGTGCCAGCAGTTACTTCAGGGGGGACACCGGGGAGCTGTTTTTT. This gives the protein CASSYFRGDTGELFF. This chain links TRBV6-6 with TRBJ2-2; D may be TRBD1 (7 bases). Between the trimmed V and J ends, which lost 1 base and 3 bases, there was a span of 9 bases. The CDR3 is 15 amino acids. CDR1 and CDR2 (germline): MNHNY, SVGAGI (reference sequence).

The CDR3 is CAWSEGNILNYGYTF. DNA of the CDR3: TGTGCCTGGAGTGAGGGGAACATACTTAACTATGGCTACACCTTC. This chain connects TRBV30 to TRBJ1-2; possible D gene TRBD1, 5 bases. V was pared by 1 base and J by 1 base, with 13 bases between. Germline V gene data show CDR1 as GTSNPN and CDR2 as SVGIG (reference sequence). This CDR3 comprises 15 residues.

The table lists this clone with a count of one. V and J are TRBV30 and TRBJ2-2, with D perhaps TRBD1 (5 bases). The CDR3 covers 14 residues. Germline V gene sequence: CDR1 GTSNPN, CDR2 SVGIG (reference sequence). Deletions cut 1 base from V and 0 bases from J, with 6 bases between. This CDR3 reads CAWSGRANTGELFF. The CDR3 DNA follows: TGTGCCTGGAGTGGCAGGGCGAACACCGGGGAGCTGTTTTTT.

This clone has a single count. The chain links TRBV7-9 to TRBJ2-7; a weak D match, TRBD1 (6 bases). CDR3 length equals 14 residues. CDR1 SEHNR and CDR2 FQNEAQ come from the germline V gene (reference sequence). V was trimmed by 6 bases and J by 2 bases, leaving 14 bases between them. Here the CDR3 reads CASSRSGDTYEQYF. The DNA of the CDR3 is TGTGCCAGCAGTCGGTCAGGGGATACCTACGAGCAGTACTTC.

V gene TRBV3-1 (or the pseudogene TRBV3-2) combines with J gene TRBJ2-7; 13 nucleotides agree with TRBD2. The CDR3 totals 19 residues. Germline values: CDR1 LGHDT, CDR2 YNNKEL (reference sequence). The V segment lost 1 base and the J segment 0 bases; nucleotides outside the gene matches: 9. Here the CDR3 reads CASSQGWGLAGTRSYEQYF. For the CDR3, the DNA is TGTGCCAGCAGCCAAGGTTGGGGACTAGCGGGAACGCGCTCCTACGAGCAGTACTTC.

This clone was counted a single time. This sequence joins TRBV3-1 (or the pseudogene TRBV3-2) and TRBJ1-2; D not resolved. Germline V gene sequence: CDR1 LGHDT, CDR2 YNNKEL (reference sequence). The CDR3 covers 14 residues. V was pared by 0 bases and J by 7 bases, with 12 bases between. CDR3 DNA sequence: TGTGCCAGCAGCCAAGATTTAGTCCGGGGTGGCTACACCTTC. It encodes CASSQDLVRGGYTF.

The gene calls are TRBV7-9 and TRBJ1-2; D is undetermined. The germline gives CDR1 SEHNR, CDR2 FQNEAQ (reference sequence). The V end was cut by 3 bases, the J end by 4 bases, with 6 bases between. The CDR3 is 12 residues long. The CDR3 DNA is TGTGCCAGCAGCTTCCGGTCCTATGGCTACACCTTC. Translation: CASSFRSYGYTF.

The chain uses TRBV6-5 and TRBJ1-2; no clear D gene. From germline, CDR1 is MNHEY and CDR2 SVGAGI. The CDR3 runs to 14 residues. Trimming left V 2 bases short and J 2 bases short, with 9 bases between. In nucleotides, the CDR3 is TGTGCCAGCAGTTACCGGCGGGCGAACTATGGCTACACCTTC. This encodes CASSYRRANYGYTF.

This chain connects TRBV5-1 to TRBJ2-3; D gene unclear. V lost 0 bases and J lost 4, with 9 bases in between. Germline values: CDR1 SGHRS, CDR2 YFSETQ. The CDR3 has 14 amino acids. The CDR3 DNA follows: TGCGCCAGCAGCTTGGGAGGCCGCTCAGATACGCAGTATTTT. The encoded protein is CASSLGGRSDTQYF.

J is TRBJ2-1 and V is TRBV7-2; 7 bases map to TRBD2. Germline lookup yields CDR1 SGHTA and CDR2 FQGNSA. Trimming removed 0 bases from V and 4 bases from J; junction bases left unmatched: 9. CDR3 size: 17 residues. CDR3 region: CASSLALTSLFYNEQFF. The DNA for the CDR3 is TGTGCCAGCAGCTTAGCGTTGACTAGCCTATTTTACAATGAGCAGTTCTTC.